The 26 T cell receptor beta chains below were found in one sample sequenced in a study of cytomegalovirus exposure and HLA in healthy donors. The study ran its PCR with 60 Vbeta and 13 Jbeta primers. Assay used: immunoSEQ multiplex PCR; TCRdb lists only in-frame clones, some missing. The record lists 65,000 to 90,000 clones, of which the ten most abundant hold roughly 2.4%. The sequencing input was PBMCs. These receptors came from a female donor in good health and CMV-seropositive.

The rearrangement uses TRBV19 and TRBJ2-2; D may be TRBD1 (5 bases). Between the trimmed V and J ends, which lost 7 bases and 7 bases, there was a span of 16 bases. Germline CDR1 and CDR2: LNHDA and SQIVND (reference sequence). CDR3 length: 14 residues. The CDR3 DNA reads as TGTGCCAGTACAATTGGGGCGCCCGGCGGGGAGCTGTTTTTT. Translation: CASTIGAPGGELFF.

In nucleotides, the CDR3 is TGTGCCAGCAGCCCTCGAGAAGCTGGAAACACCATATATTTT. Protein sequence: CASSPREAGNTIYF. The chain carries TRBV9 and TRBJ1-3; D is ambiguous. The length of the CDR3 is 14 residues. In germline, CDR1 is SGDLS, CDR2 YYNGEE. Trimming removed 4 bases at V and 2 bases at J, with 10 bases between.

The chain links TRBV27 to TRBJ2-7; 9 bases are shared with TRBD1. The CDR3 covers 16 residues. V shed 0 bases and J 3 bases; nucleotides not matched to a gene: 6. CDR1 is MNHEY and CDR2 is SMNVEV in the germline V gene (reference sequence). As DNA, the CDR3 is TGTGCCAGCAGTTTATCGTACCCGGGACAGGGCTACGAGCAGTACTTC. Translation: CASSLSYPGQGYEQYF.

This chain joins TRBV6-1 and TRBJ1-1; the match to TRBD1 covers 8 bases. Germline values: CDR1 MNHNS, CDR2 SASEGT. CDR3 length: 13 residues. Trimming took 1 base from V and 9 from J; bases not matched to a gene: 4. CDR3 nucleotides: TGTGCCAGCAGTGAAGGTACAGGGGGAAAAGCTTTCTTT. Residues: CASSEGTGGKAFF.

V usage is TRBV7-8 and J usage is TRBJ2-7; 7 positions agree with TRBD1. V lost 5 bases and J lost 3; bases outside the gene matches: 7. CDR1 is SGHVS, CDR2 FQNEAQ, per germline. The CDR3 extends over 14 amino acids. The CDR3, as DNA: TGTGCCAGCAGCGTAGGGGACAGCGTCTACGAGCAGTACTTC. Protein sequence: CASSVGDSVYEQYF.

The chain employs TRBV15 and TRBJ2-7; D is uncertain. V lost 3 bases and J 0 bases, leaving 15 bases between the germline ends. This CDR3 is 16 amino acids long. Germline CDR1 is LNHNV and CDR2 is YYDKDF (reference sequence). The CDR3 bases are TGTGCCACCAGCAGGGCCGCGGCAGCCGACTCCTACGAGCAGTACTTC. Translated, it gives CATSRAAAADSYEQYF.

This chain uses TRBV2 with TRBJ1-2; D not resolved. The CDR3 loop spans 15 amino acids. Germline-derived CDR1 and CDR2 are SNHLY and FYNNEI. The ends were cut back, 2 bases at V and 0 bases at J, with 10 bases in the middle. The CDR3 DNA follows: TGTGCCAGCAGTGAAACCGGTGAAACTAACTATGGCTACACCTTC. Residues: CASSETGETNYGYTF.

The genes are TRBV7-2 and TRBJ1-3, with 8 bases identical to TRBD1. Trimming took 2 bases from V and 0 from J; bases not matched to a gene: 9. This CDR3 comprises 18 residues. The germline gives CDR1 SGHTA, CDR2 FQGNSA. Here the CDR3 DNA reads TGTGCCAGCAGCTTAAGCTCCCCACAGGGGGACTCTGGAAACACCATATATTTT. Its translation: CASSLSSPQGDSGNTIYF.

The chain employs TRBV30 and TRBJ1-1, with TRBD1 identical over 11 bases. V lost 4 bases to trimming and J lost 4 bases; unmatched junction nucleotides: 8. The CDR3 contains 15 residues. CDR1 and CDR2 (germline): GTSNPN, SVGIG (reference sequence). CDR3 loop: CAWTKPGTGGTEAFF. CDR3 sequence (DNA): TGTGCCTGGACCAAACCAGGGACAGGGGGCACTGAAGCTTTCTTT.

The chain links TRBV28 to TRBJ2-5; 9 nucleotides align to TRBD2. Germline CDR1 is MDHEN and CDR2 is SYDVKM. J gave up 4 bases and V 7 bases, and 10 bases lay outside the gene matches. The CDR3 is 15 amino acids. The CDR3 region has the DNA TGTGCCAGCACCTCCGGAGCGGGAGGTGGAGAGACCCAGTACTTC. It translates to CASTSGAGGGETQYF.

The V and J genes are TRBV27 and TRBJ2-7; 16 nucleotides line up with TRBD2. Looked up from germline, CDR1 is MNHEY and CDR2 is SMNVEV (reference sequence). The V segment lost 6 bases and the J segment 7 bases; nucleotides outside the gene matches: 6. CDR3 size: 15 residues. The CDR3 bases are TGTGCCAGCAGGAGGGGGACTAGCGGGAGGGGTGAGCAGTACTTC. Its translation is CASRRGTSGRGEQYF.

V gene TRBV28 combines with J gene TRBJ1-2; D is ambiguous. CDR3 size: 14 residues. Germline CDR1 and CDR2: MDHEN and SYDVKM. Trimming stripped 3 bases from V and 8 bases from J, with 16 bases between. The CDR3 region has the DNA TGTGCCAGCAGTTTGGGCTCCCAGAGCGGGGGCTACACCTTC. This sequence encodes CASSLGSQSGGYTF.

The CDR3 coding sequence is TGCGCCAGCAGCCAAGAGTTCCAGCTAGCGGGGGGGGAGACCCAGTACTTC. Translation gives CASSQEFQLAGGETQYF. V is TRBV4-3 and J is TRBJ2-5, with 12 positions matching TRBD2. Germline values: CDR1 LGHNA, CDR2 YSLEER. Trimming removed 0 bases from V and 5 bases from J; junction bases left unmatched: 7. The CDR3 consists of 17 residues.

The chain carries TRBV7-9 and TRBJ2-1; the match to TRBD2 covers 7 bases. This CDR3 is 14 amino acids long. With 5 bases clipped from V and 8 bases from J, the junction kept 9 bases outside the gene matches. Germline V gene sequence: CDR1 SEHNR, CDR2 FQNEAQ (reference sequence). CDR3 nucleotides: TGTGCCAGCAGCCCGCGGGGGATGGTCGATGAGCAGTTCTTC. Translation gives CASSPRGMVDEQFF.

V usage is TRBV27 and J usage is TRBJ2-7, with 10 nucleotides matching TRBD1. V shed 1 base and J 7 bases; nucleotides not matched to a gene: 4. Germline V CDR1 and CDR2: MNHEY, SMNVEV (reference sequence). The CDR3 loop spans 14 amino acids. The CDR3 loop reads CASSLFGTGEEQYF. The DNA for the CDR3 is TGTGCCAGCAGTTTATTTGGGACAGGGGAGGAGCAGTACTTC.

As to this clone: At one of its ends the junction is not consistent with the germline gene, which may arise from a read error. The CDR3 is CRVGSEKLFF. In nucleotides, the CDR3 is TGCAGAGTTGGCAGTGAAAAACTGTTTTTT. The rearrangement joins TRBV29-1 to TRBJ1-4, with D unclear. Germline CDR1 SQVTM, CDR2 ANQGSEA. CDR3 length: 10 amino acids.

V gene TRBV19 combines with J gene TRBJ2-7; tentative D call: TRBD2 (6 bases). This CDR3 has 13 residues. Trimming took 5 bases from V and 2 from J, leaving 10 bases between them. Germline lookup yields CDR1 LNHDA and CDR2 SQIVND (reference sequence). CDR3 region: CASSAGRTYEQYF. In nucleotides, the CDR3 is TGTGCCAGTAGTGCCGGGAGAACCTACGAGCAGTACTTC.

This chain connects TRBV5-1 to TRBJ1-2, with TRBD1 matching 7 bases. Germline CDR1 is SGHRS and CDR2 is YFSETQ. V lost 2 bases, J lost 6 bases, and 4 bases stayed unmatched. The CDR3 is 13 amino acids. This CDR3 reads CASSFDRENGYTF. The CDR3 nucleotides read TGCGCCAGCAGCTTCGACAGGGAGAATGGCTACACCTTC.

The chain is built from TRBV2 and TRBJ1-2, with no clear D. Germline lookup yields CDR1 SNHLY and CDR2 FYNNEI. V was shortened by 6 bases and J by 8 bases, with 7 bases between the two germline ends. This CDR3 has 10 amino acids. Here the CDR3 reads CASSPEGYTF. CDR3 bases: TGTGCCAGCAGCCCGGAGGGCTACACCTTC.

The chain recombines TRBV19 with TRBJ1-5; D call uncertain. Per the germline V gene, CDR1 is LNHDA and CDR2 is SQIVND (reference sequence). The V end lost 6 bases, the J end lost 0 bases, and 12 bases lay between the germline ends. The CDR3 length is 15 residues. The CDR3 loop is CASRRGELSNQPQHF. The DNA of the CDR3 is TGTGCCAGTAGAAGAGGAGAGCTTAGCAATCAGCCCCAGCATTTT.

For the CDR3, the DNA is TGTGCCAGCAGTCCAGGACCCCTGGGAGGCTATGGCTACACCTTC. Amino acids: CASSPGPLGGYGYTF. This chain connects TRBV6-5 to TRBJ1-2; no clear D. The germline V and J ends were trimmed by 5 bases and 4 bases, with 17 bases remaining between them. From germline, CDR1 is MNHEY and CDR2 SVGAGI. The CDR3 is 15 residues long.

The chain carries TRBV28 and TRBJ1-6; tentatively, D is TRBD1 (6 bases). Trimming cost V 9 bases and J 5 bases, with 11 bases left between them. The CDR3 spans 13 residues. Germline CDR1 MDHEN, CDR2 SYDVKM. The CDR3 sequence: CASGGAHNSPLHF. In DNA form, the CDR3 reads TGTGCCAGTGGGGGGGCCCATAATTCACCCCTCCACTTT.

The chain uses TRBV27 and TRBJ2-7; TRBD2 matches at 8 bases. The V and J ends lost 5 bases and 2 bases, in that order; junction bases with no gene match: 8. This CDR3 spans 15 amino acids. The germline V gene encodes CDR1 MNHEY and CDR2 SMNVEV (reference sequence). CDR3 in amino acids: CASSPKSGSPYEQYF. CDR3 sequence (DNA): TGTGCCAGCAGTCCCAAAAGCGGGAGTCCCTACGAGCAGTACTTC.

This chain connects TRBV18 to TRBJ2-5; the match to TRBD1 covers 10 bases. Looked up from germline, CDR1 is KGHSH and CDR2 is LQKENI. The CDR3 is 13 residues long. V shed 0 bases and J 9 bases; nucleotides not matched to a gene: 1. The CDR3 coding sequence is TGTGCCAGCTCACCACCGGACAGGGGGGCCCAGTACTTC. Its translation: CASSPPDRGAQYF.

This sequence joins TRBV5-5 and TRBJ1-3; 8 nucleotides agree with TRBD1. Germline CDR1 is SGHKS and CDR2 is YYEKEE (reference sequence). V gave up 4 bases and J gave up 2 bases; unmatched junction bases: 2. The length of the CDR3 is 14 residues. CDR3 nucleotides: TGTGCCAGCAGCCGGGACAGGACTGGAAACACCATATATTTT. Residues: CASSRDRTGNTIYF.

This chain joins TRBV29-1 and TRBJ2-1, with D possibly matching TRBD1 (5 bases). Germline values: CDR1 SQVTM, CDR2 ANQGSEA. CDR3 size: 16 residues. V was shortened by 0 bases and J by 3 bases, with 15 bases between the two germline ends. CDR3: CSVEDPQATLYNEQFF. CDR3 DNA sequence: TGCAGCGTTGAAGATCCACAGGCTACCCTCTACAATGAGCAGTTCTTC.